One sample yielded the 10 T cell receptor beta chains listed below, sequenced in a study of shared clonotypes between healthy human individuals. TCRdb keeps only in-frame clones here, not all; method: immunoSEQ multiplex PCR. This sample has about 1.1 million clones, with more than 75% found just once. What was sequenced was memory CD4+ T cells from PBMCs. Subset here: CD45RA-negative fraction. These receptors all come from a man younger than 30 in good health. Some clones in this sample may be carry-over from other donors' samples.

This CDR3 is CASTTSTADRVRKPQHF. CDR3 DNA: TGTGCCAGCACGACTTCCACCGCGGACAGAGTAAGAAAGCCCCAGCATTTT. The rearrangement joins TRBV28 to TRBJ1-5, with TRBD1 as a possible D gene (6 bases). Germline lookup yields CDR1 MDHEN and CDR2 SYDVKM. Trimming left V 7 bases short and J 8 bases short, with 27 bases between. There are 17 residues in the CDR3.

Details on this clone: Compared with germline, one end of the junction differs, possibly owing to a read error. The gene calls are TRBV5-1 and TRBJ2-7; D unresolved. The CDR3 length is 13 residues. CDR1 and CDR2 from the germline V gene are SGHRS and YFSETQ. The chain's CDR3 is CASSLGLGTAWDF. Written as DNA, the CDR3 is TGCGCCAGCAGCTTGGGACTTGGTACAGCGTGGGACTTC.

At least ten counts were recorded for this clone. The chain employs TRBV5-4 and TRBJ1-1, with a possible D match to TRBD1 (5 bases). From germline, CDR1 is SGHNT and CDR2 YYREEE (reference sequence). Trimming left V 3 bases short and J 3 bases short, with 12 bases between. This CDR3 region has 14 residues. DNA for the CDR3: TGTGCCAGCAGCTCCCTGCGAGGGGACACTGAAGCTTTCTTT. As protein: CASSSLRGDTEAFF.

The rearrangement uses TRBV5-1 and TRBJ2-7; 7 bases map to TRBD1. The V gene end was trimmed by 2 bases and the J gene end by 3 bases; junction bases not matched to a gene: 5. The V gene's germline CDR1 is SGHRS and CDR2 YFSETQ. CDR3 length: 14 residues. The CDR3 sequence is CASSLGGQIYEQYF. CDR3 DNA: TGCGCCAGCAGCTTAGGGGGACAGATCTACGAGCAGTACTTC.

This chain joins TRBV28 and TRBJ1-1; D call uncertain. From germline, CDR1 is MDHEN and CDR2 SYDVKM. The V and J ends lost 5 bases and 1 base respectively, with 14 bases between them. This CDR3 contains 15 residues. The CDR3 DNA reads TGTGCCAGCAGTGCACCCGGGAGTGCGAACACTGAAGCTTTCTTT. This sequence encodes CASSAPGSANTEAFF.

The chain employs TRBV5-6 and TRBJ1-1; D uncertain. Looked up from germline, CDR1 is SGHDT and CDR2 is YYEEEE. The CDR3 contains 14 residues. Deletions cut 2 bases from V and 0 bases from J, with 8 bases between. Written as DNA, the CDR3 is TGTGCCAGCAGCTTATACGGTTTGAACACTGAAGCTTTCTTT. Its translation: CASSLYGLNTEAFF.

The chain recombines TRBV18 with TRBJ1-5; 7 nucleotides agree with TRBD1. The J segment lost 3 bases and the V segment lost 3 bases, leaving 8 bases of the junction unmatched. Per the germline V gene, CDR1 is KGHSH and CDR2 is LQKENI. This CDR3 has 16 residues. The CDR3 here is CASSPYDRVHNQPQHF. CDR3 bases: TGTGCCAGCTCACCTTACGACAGGGTCCACAATCAGCCCCAGCATTTT.

The gene calls are TRBV9 and TRBJ2-5; D remains unclear. Trimming pared 0 bases from V and 1 base from J, leaving 13 bases between. CDR3 length: 16 amino acids. CDR1 and CDR2 (germline): SGDLS, YYNGEE. CDR3 in amino acids: CASSVGGSTLQETQYF. The CDR3 DNA reads TGTGCCAGCAGCGTAGGCGGCAGTACCCTCCAAGAGACCCAGTACTTC.

This clone came up a few times. Different DNA sequences within this sample yield the same CDR3. The chain joins TRBV7-3 to TRBJ2-2; no firm D call. Trimming took off 5 bases at V and 4 bases at J, with 8 bases between the two ends. The length of the CDR3 is 13 residues. Per the germline V gene, CDR1 is SGHTA and CDR2 is FQGTGA. For the CDR3, the DNA is TGTGCCAGCAGCCCCCTAGGCACCGGGGAGCTGTTTTTT. Translating it yields CASSPLGTGELFF. Supplemented by reference TRBV7-3 and TRBJ2-2, the full variable domain reads GAGVSQTPSNKVTEKGKYVELRCDPISGHTALYWYRQSLGQGPEFLIYFQGTGAADDSGLPNDRFFAVRPEGSVSTLKIQRTERGDSAVYLCASSPLGTGELFFGEGSRLTVL.

The V and J genes are TRBV4-3 and TRBJ2-3; no reliable D call. CDR3 size: 13 residues. Germline V CDR1 and CDR2: LGHNA, YSLEER. V lost 2 bases to trimming and J lost 2 bases, with 5 bases between them. For the CDR3, the DNA is TGCGCCAGCAGCCAATCAAACACAGATACGCAGTATTTT. Protein sequence: CASSQSNTDTQYF.